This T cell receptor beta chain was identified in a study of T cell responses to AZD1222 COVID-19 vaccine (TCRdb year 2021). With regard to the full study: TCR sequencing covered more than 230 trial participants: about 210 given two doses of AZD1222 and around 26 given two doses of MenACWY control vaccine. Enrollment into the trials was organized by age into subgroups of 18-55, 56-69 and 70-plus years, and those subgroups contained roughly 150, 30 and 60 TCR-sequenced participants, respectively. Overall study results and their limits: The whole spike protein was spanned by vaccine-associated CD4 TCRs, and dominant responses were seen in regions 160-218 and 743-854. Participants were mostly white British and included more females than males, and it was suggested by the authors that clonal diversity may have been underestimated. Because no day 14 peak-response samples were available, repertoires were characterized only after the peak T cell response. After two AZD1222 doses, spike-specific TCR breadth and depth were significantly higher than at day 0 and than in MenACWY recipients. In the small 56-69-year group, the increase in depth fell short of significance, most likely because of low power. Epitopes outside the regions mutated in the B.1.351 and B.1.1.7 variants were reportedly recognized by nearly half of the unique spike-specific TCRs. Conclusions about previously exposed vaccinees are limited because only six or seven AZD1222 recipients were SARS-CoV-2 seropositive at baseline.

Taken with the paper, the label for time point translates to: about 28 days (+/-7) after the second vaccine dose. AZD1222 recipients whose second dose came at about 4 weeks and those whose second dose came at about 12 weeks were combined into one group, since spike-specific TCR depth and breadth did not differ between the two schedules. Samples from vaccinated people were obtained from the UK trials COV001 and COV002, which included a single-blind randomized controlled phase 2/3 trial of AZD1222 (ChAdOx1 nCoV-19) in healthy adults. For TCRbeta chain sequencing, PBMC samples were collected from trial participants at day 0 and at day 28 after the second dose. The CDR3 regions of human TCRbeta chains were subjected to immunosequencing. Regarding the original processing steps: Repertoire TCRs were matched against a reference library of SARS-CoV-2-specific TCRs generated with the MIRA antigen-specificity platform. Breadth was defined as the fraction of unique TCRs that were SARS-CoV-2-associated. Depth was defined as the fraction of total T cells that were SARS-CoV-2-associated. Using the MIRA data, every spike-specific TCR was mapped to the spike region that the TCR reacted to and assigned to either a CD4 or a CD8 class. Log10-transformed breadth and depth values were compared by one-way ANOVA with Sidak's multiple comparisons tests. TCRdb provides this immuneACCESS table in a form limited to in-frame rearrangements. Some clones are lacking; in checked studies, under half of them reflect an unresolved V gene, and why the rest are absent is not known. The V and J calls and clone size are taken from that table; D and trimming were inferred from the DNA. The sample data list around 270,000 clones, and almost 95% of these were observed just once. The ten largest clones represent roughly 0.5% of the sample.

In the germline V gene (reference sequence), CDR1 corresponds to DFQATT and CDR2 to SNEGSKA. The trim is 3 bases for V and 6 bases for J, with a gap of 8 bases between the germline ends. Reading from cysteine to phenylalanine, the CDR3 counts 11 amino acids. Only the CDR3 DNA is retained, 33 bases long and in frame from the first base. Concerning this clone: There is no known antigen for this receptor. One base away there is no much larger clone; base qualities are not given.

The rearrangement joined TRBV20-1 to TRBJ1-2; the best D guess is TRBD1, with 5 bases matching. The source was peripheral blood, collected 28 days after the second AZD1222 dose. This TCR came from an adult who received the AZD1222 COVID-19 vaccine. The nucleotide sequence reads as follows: TGCAGTGCTAGCCCGACAGATGGCTACACCTTC. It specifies CSASPTDGYTF.